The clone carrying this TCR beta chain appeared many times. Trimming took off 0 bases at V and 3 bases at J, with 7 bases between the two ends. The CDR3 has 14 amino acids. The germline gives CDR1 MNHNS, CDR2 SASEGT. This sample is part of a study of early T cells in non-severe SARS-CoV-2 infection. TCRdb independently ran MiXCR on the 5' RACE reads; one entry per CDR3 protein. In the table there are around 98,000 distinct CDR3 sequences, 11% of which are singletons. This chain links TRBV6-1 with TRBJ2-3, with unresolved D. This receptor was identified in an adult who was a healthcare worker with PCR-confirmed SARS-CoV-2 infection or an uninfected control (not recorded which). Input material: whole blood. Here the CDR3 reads CASSEAPRTDTQYF. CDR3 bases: TGTGCCAGCAGTGAAGCGCCGAGGACAGATACGCAGTATTTT.